The clone carrying this T cell receptor (beta chain) occurred many times. Its target is not known. These data come from a study of response to subunit inactivated influenza vaccine. TCRdb analysed the RT-PCR reads with MiXCR anew, one entry per CDR3 protein. The sample carries about 500,000 distinct CDR3 sequences, more than 15% recorded once. Broader study findings: With each seasonal influenza vaccination, the authors suggested, few new T cells are recruited.

The CDR3 consists of 14 residues. CDR1 is SGDLS, CDR2 YYNGEE, per germline. Trimming took 2 bases from V and 6 from J, leaving 12 bases between them. The specimen comprised CD4+ T cells sorted from PBMCs, sampled around 25 months after vaccination. This TCR was recovered from a man aged 45-69 years who received an inactivated influenza vaccine. The J gene is TRBJ2-4, the V gene TRBV9; D is possibly TRBD2 (6 bases). The CDR3 is CASSVGGYGNIQYF. In DNA form, the CDR3 reads TGTGCCAGCAGCGTTGGGGGGTATGGAAACATTCAGTACTTC.